The 20 T cell receptor beta chains in this list originate from one sample, sequenced in a study of blood T cells in healthy people across ages. Through a sample-barcoded 5' primer and a J-beta primer mix, a second PCR was run for roughly 7 to 12 cycles. TCRdb independently ran MiXCR on the 5' RACE reads; one entry per CDR3 protein. The sample lists around 280,000 distinct CDR3 sequences, 27% seen once, with approximately 29% in the top ten. The sample was blood. The receptors were gathered from a woman in her seventies in good health.

V and J are TRBV3-1 and TRBJ2-1, with D perhaps being TRBD1 or TRBD2 (5 bases each). The end of the DNA aligns better with TRBJ2-7, so the J call may be wrong. The V gene's germline CDR1 is LGHDT and CDR2 YNNKEL (reference sequence). The CDR3 contains 14 residues. CDR3 residues: CASSRDVSSYEQYF. In DNA form, the CDR3 reads TGTGCCAGCAGCCGGGACGTAAGCTCCTACGAGCAGTACTTC.

A single count supports this clonotype. CDR3 loop: CASSALSSGIQYF. CDR3 sequence (DNA): TGTGCCAGCAGTGCCCTGTCGTCAGGCATTCAGTACTTC. The chain is built from TRBV6-1 and TRBJ2-4, with D hard to call. Looked up from germline, CDR1 is MNHNS and CDR2 is SASEGT. V lost 4 bases, J lost 9 bases, and 13 bases lay in between. The CDR3 contains 13 residues.

The count of this clonotype is one. V and J are TRBV11-2 and TRBJ2-3; TRBD2 aligns across 9 bases. The CDR3 consists of 16 residues. V dropped 3 bases and J dropped 7; count of bases not matched to a gene: 11. Looked up from germline, CDR1 is SGHAT and CDR2 is FQNNGV. CDR3 in DNA: TGTGCCAGCAGCTTCCCGGGGGTAGCGGGAGTGAATACGCAGTATTTT. Translated, it gives CASSFPGVAGVNTQYF.

The rearrangement joins TRBV5-8 to TRBJ1-5; D remains unclear. Germline V gene sequence: CDR1 SGHTS, CDR2 YDEGEE. The CDR3 extends over 17 amino acids. The V end was cut by 0 bases, the J end by 0 bases, with 13 bases between. CDR3 residues: CASSLARTVSSNQPQHF. In nucleotides, the CDR3 is TGTGCCAGCAGCTTGGCCAGGACGGTGTCTAGCAATCAGCCCCAGCATTTT.

The chain links TRBV29-1 to TRBJ2-5, with 10 bases lining up with TRBD2. The CDR3 runs 14 residues. Germline CDR1 reads SQVTM; CDR2 reads ANQGSEA. J gave up 4 bases and V 4 bases, and 6 bases lay outside the gene matches. In DNA form, the CDR3 reads TGCAGCGTTGGAGCGGGAGGGCCATCAGAGACCCAGTACTTC. It yields the protein CSVGAGGPSETQYF.

The V and J genes are TRBV20-1 and TRBJ1-1; TRBD1 agrees at 8 bases. CDR1 and CDR2 from the germline V gene are DFQATT and SNEGSKA (reference sequence). V shed 1 base and J 3 bases; nucleotides not matched to a gene: 7. The CDR3 extends over 15 amino acids. CDR3 DNA: TGCAGTGCTAGAGTAACAGGGGGAGCGGACACTGAAGCTTTCTTT. It codes for CSARVTGGADTEAFF.

This clonotype was detected once. The chain has TRBV19 and TRBJ2-7, with TRBD1 as a possible D gene (5 bases). Trimming took 4 bases from V and 3 from J, leaving 13 bases between them. CDR1 and CDR2 (germline): LNHDA, SQIVND (reference sequence). This CDR3 is 14 amino acids long. The CDR3 DNA sequence: TGTGCCAGTAGTACAAAGACAGATCGCTACGAGCAGTACTTC. It yields the protein CASSTKTDRYEQYF.

The rearrangement joins TRBV12-3 or TRBV12-4 to TRBJ1-5; maybe TRBD1 (6 bases). Trimming cost V 7 bases and J 3 bases, with 13 bases left between them. This CDR3 comprises 14 residues. CDR3 region: CASTLGGPNQPQHF. CDR3 sequence (DNA): TGTGCCAGCACCCTAGGGGGGCCCAATCAGCCCCAGCATTTT.

This clonotype came up a few times. The chain couples TRBV11-2 to TRBJ2-7, with D tentatively TRBD1 (5 bases). The germline CDR1 and CDR2 sequences are SGHAT and FQNNGV. CDR3 length: 14 amino acids. V was shortened by 2 bases and J by 1 base, with 9 bases between the two germline ends. DNA for the CDR3: TGTGCCAGCAGCTTACGACAGAGTTCCTACGAGCAGTACTTC. It encodes CASSLRQSSYEQYF.

This clonotype has a count of ten or more. CDR3 coding DNA: TGCGCCAGCAGCTTGGGGGCGGCAAATCAGCCCCAGCATTTT. Residues: CASSLGAANQPQHF. The chain carries TRBV5-1 and TRBJ1-5; D is unresolved. CDR3 length: 14 residues. Germline V gene data show CDR1 as SGHRS and CDR2 as YFSETQ. Trimming took off 0 bases at V and 4 bases at J, with 8 bases between the two ends.

This clonotype was observed a few times. The J gene is TRBJ2-5, the V gene TRBV11-2, with TRBD2 matching over 8 bases. With V trimmed by 3 bases and J by 5 bases, 11 bases remained unmatched. From germline, CDR1 is SGHAT and CDR2 FQNNGV. There are 16 residues in the CDR3. CDR3 nucleotides: TGTGCCAGCAGCTTTTCTGGCGGGAGGAGTTGGGAGACCCAGTACTTC. Residues: CASSFSGGRSWETQYF.

This clonotype came up many times. V usage is TRBV6-5 and J usage is TRBJ2-5, with D perhaps matching TRBD1 (6 bases). From germline, CDR1 is MNHEY and CDR2 SVGAGI. With 0 bases removed from V and 3 bases from J, the gap between germline ends came to 11 bases. The CDR3 contains 15 residues. Here the CDR3 reads CASSYSSGQEETQYF. DNA for the CDR3: TGTGCCAGCAGTTACTCTTCGGGACAAGAAGAGACCCAGTACTTC.

The V and J genes are TRBV20-1 and TRBJ2-7, with TRBD2 matching over 8 bases. CDR3 length equals 15 residues. The V and J ends lost 0 bases and 1 base, in that order; junction bases with no gene match: 5. Germline V lookup: CDR1 DFQATT, CDR2 SNEGSKA (reference sequence). DNA of the CDR3: TGCAGTGCTAGAGATTTAGCTAGCGGGTCCTACGAGCAGTACTTC. It specifies CSARDLASGSYEQYF.

CDR3 sequence: CASSLAVLAGQETQYF. The CDR3 DNA sequence: TGTGCCAGCAGCTTGGCCGTGTTAGCGGGACAAGAGACCCAGTACTTC. The chain recombines TRBV5-5 with TRBJ2-5; the match to TRBD2 covers 8 bases. The V gene's germline CDR1 is SGHKS and CDR2 YYEKEE (reference sequence). Trimming removed 0 bases from V and 2 bases from J; junction bases left unmatched: 6. This CDR3 contains 16 residues. Using reference TRBV5-5 and TRBJ2-5 for the parts outside the CDR3, the full variable domain is DAGVTQSPTHLIKTRGQQVTLRCSPISGHKSVSWYQQVLGQGPQFIFQYYEKEERGRGNFPDRFSARQFPNYSSELNVNALLLGDSALYLCASSLAVLAGQETQYFGPGTRLLVL.

The J gene is TRBJ2-1, the V gene TRBV5-1; TRBD2 agrees at 8 bases. With V trimmed by 3 bases and J by 9 bases, 8 bases remained unmatched. Germline lookup yields CDR1 SGHRS and CDR2 YFSETQ. CDR3 length equals 14 residues. CDR3 sequence reads: CASSSRTSSGEQFF. CDR3 nucleotide sequence: TGCGCCAGCAGCTCCCGGACTAGCAGCGGTGAGCAGTTCTTC.

The rearrangement joins TRBV6-2 or TRBV6-3 to TRBJ2-3, with D tentatively TRBD2 (6 bases). Germline V lookup: CDR1 MNHEY, CDR2 SVGEGT. This CDR3 contains 15 residues. V lost 5 bases to trimming and J lost 4 bases, with 16 bases between them. The chain's CDR3 is CASSNRGREADTQYF. The CDR3, as DNA: TGTGCCAGCAGTAACCGGGGCAGGGAGGCAGATACGCAGTATTTT.

This clonotype was detected only a few times. This chain uses TRBV24-1 with TRBJ2-3; TRBD2 matches 11 bases. With V trimmed by 4 bases and J by 7 bases, 9 bases remained unmatched. The germline V gene has CDR1 KGHDR and CDR2 SFDVKD. The CDR3 consists of 16 residues. CDR3 protein: CATSDMLAGGGNTQYF. The CDR3 DNA is TGTGCCACCAGTGACATGCTAGCGGGAGGTGGGAATACGCAGTATTTT.

The sample holds a few counts of this clonotype. The CDR3 loop is CASSLDRVGGEQFF. CDR3 coding DNA: TGTGCCAGCAGTTTAGACAGGGTTGGAGGAGAGCAGTTCTTC. V gene TRBV27 combines with J gene TRBJ2-5; 7 bases align to TRBD1. The J call may be incorrect, as the DNA end agrees better with TRBJ2-1. The CDR3 consists of 14 residues. In germline, CDR1 is MNHEY, CDR2 SMNVEV (reference sequence).

The DNA for the CDR3 is TGTGCCAGCAGCTTCTCACCCGGGACAGGGGGCGCCTACAATGAGCAGTTCTTC. The encoded protein is CASSFSPGTGGAYNEQFF. The rearrangement links TRBV28 to TRBJ2-1; the match to TRBD1 covers 12 bases. Germline CDR1 and CDR2: MDHEN and SYDVKM. CDR3 length equals 18 residues. V was clipped by 6 bases and J by 2 bases; unmatched bases: 11.

As to this clonotype: Since a much larger clone is just one base distant, this may be a read error. The chain is built from TRBV4-3 and TRBJ2-5; possible D gene TRBD2, 6 bases. Germline assignment: CDR1 LGHNA and CDR2 YSLEER. The CDR3 consists of 15 residues. CDR3 region: CASSQGLLGRETQCF. CDR3 bases: TGCGCCAGCAGCCAAGGCCTTCTCGGGAGAGAGACCCAGTGCTTC.